The rows below give T cell receptor beta chains drawn from one sample of a study of T cell responses to AZD1222 COVID-19 vaccine. Using immunoSEQ multiplex PCR, the repertoire was profiled, and TCRdb retains in-frame clones only, with some absent. Among some 50,000 clones, approximately 79% were seen once, and the ten largest hold 20%. This specimen was peripheral blood, taken on day 0 of MenACWY control vaccination. All receptors derive from an adult in good health. The CDR3 runs from the conserved cysteine through the conserved F or W. A D gene is named only where the DNA matches it firmly. The size of a clone is reported for some rows only, either as once, few or many, or as a class for expanded clones.

size	J	D	V	DNA	CDR3
few	TRBJ1-1	NA	TRBV5-6	TGTGCCAGCAGCGGGGAGACAGGAGTGAACACTGAAGCTTTCTTT	CASSGETGVNTEAFF
NA	TRBJ1-3	NA	TRBV4-2	TGTGCCAGCAGCCAAGAAGCGTTGCCCTCTGGAAACACCATATATTTT	CASSQEALPSGNTIYF
NA	TRBJ2-5	NA	TRBV6-5	TGTGCCAGCAGGCTAGGACAGACCCAAGAGACCCAGTACTTC	CASRLGQTQETQYF
NA	TRBJ2-5	NA	TRBV6-1	TGTGCCAGCAGTGAACTCGTCAGACCCGATGGGACCCAGTACTTC	CASSELVRPDGTQYF
NA	TRBJ1-1	NA	TRBV11-1	TGTGCCAGCAGCTTAGCTACCGGGGGTATGAACACTGAAGCTTTCTTT	CASSLATGGMNTEAFF
NA	TRBJ2-7	TRBD1	TRBV28	TGTGCCAGCAGTCCGGCGGCAGGGGGATCCTACGAGCAGTACTTC	CASSPAAGGSYEQYF
NA	TRBJ1-2	NA	TRBV7-9	TGTGCCAGCAGCTTGGGGCAGTCCTTC	CASSLGQSF
NA	TRBJ1-1	NA	TRBV6-5	TGTGCCAGCAGTTCCAAAGGAGGGGAAACTGAAGCTTTCTTT	CASSSKGGETEAFF
NA	TRBJ1-2	TRBD1	TRBV6-5	TGTGCCAGCAGCCAGGACAGGGGGGACTATGGCTACACCTTC	CASSQDRGDYGYTF
NA	TRBJ1-2	NA	TRBV2	TGTGCCAGCCTTCGAAGGAGTGGATCGGGGGGCTATGGCTACACCTTC	CASLRRSGSGGYGYTF
NA	TRBJ2-7	NA	TRBV12-3/TRBV12-4	TGTGCCAGCAGGGGGGCGAGGACCTACGAGCAGTACTTC	CASRGARTYEQYF
few	TRBJ1-3	NA	TRBV11-2	TGTGCCAGCAGCTTGGGGGGGGCGAGTGGAAACACCATATATTTT	CASSLGGASGNTIYF
NA	TRBJ1-4	NA	TRBV12-5	TGTGCTAGTGGTTTGGCCCTTGGGGGAAGTGAAAAACTGTTTTTT	CASGLALGGSEKLFF
NA	TRBJ2-1	NA	TRBV19	TGTGCCAGTACTACCCTGGCCGGGGGAGGTAGCAATGAGCAGTTCTTC	CASTTLAGGGSNEQFF
NA	TRBJ2-7	NA	TRBV3-1/TRBV3-2	TGTGCCAGCAGCCAAGGAACCTACGAGCAGTACTTC	CASSQGTYEQYF
few	TRBJ2-7	NA	TRBV3-1/TRBV3-2	TGTGCCAGCAGGGAAACAGGGTCCTACGAGCAGTACTTC	CASRETGSYEQYF
NA	TRBJ1-3	TRBD1	TRBV7-9	TGTGCCAGCAGCTCGGGACAGACAACTGGAAACACCATATATTTT	CASSSGQTTGNTIYF
NA	TRBJ1-5	NA	TRBV6-4	TGTGCCAGCAGTGAACAGGCTCAGAATCAGCCCCAGCATTTT	CASSEQAQNQPQHF
NA	TRBJ1-3	TRBD1	TRBV18	TGTGCCAGCTCATCGACGCTGGGACAGGGGGCCCCGCAGGCCGGTGGAAACACCATATATTTT	CASSSTLGQGAPQAGGNTIYF
NA	TRBJ2-3	NA	TRBV5-1	TGCGCCAGCAGCTTGGAAATGGCAGATACGCAGTATTTT	CASSLEMADTQYF
few	TRBJ1-1	TRBD1	TRBV5-4	TGTGCCAGCAGCTTGGAGAATAGGTGGACAGGGGGCCAGAACACTGAAGCTTTCTTT	CASSLENRWTGGQNTEAFF
NA	TRBJ2-1	NA	TRBV6-2/TRBV6-3	TGTGCCAGCAGTTACACGTCTCAGGAGGAGGGCCACAATGAGCAGTTCTTC	CASSYTSQEEGHNEQFF
NA	TRBJ1-2	NA	TRBV16	TGTGCCAGCAGCCAATTGGCCCTAGGGGGATTGGACTATGGCTACACCTTC	CASSQLALGGLDYGYTF
NA	TRBJ2-1	TRBD1	TRBV5-1	TGCGCCAGCAGCTTAACGGGACAGGGCTACAATGAGCAGTTCTTC	CASSLTGQGYNEQFF
NA	TRBJ1-5	TRBD1	TRBV7-2	TGTGCCAGCAGCGGACAGGCCGGGGGGCCCCAGCATTTT	CASSGQAGGPQHF
NA	TRBJ2-1	NA	TRBV30	TGTGCCTGGAACCGACCCCACCCGTTCTTC	CAWNRPHPFF
NA	TRBJ1-2	NA	TRBV28	TGTGCCAGCAGTTTTGAGGAGATCTATGGCTACACCTTC	CASSFEEIYGYTF
NA	TRBJ2-4	NA	TRBV20-1	TGCAGTGGAATGGTGGGGAACATTCAGTACTTC	CSGMVGNIQYF
NA	TRBJ2-7	TRBD2	TRBV27	TGTGCCAGCAGTAAAACCGGGACTAGCGCTACCTACGAGCAGTACTTC	CASSKTGTSATYEQYF
NA	TRBJ1-1	TRBD1	TRBV6-5	TGTGCCAGCAGGGGGACAGTTATGAACACTGAAGCTTTCTTT	CASRGTVMNTEAFF
NA	TRBJ2-2	NA	TRBV5-6	TGTGCCAGCAGCTTGGTAGGGGCGACCGGGGAGCTGTTTTTT	CASSLVGATGELFF
NA	TRBJ2-1	NA	TRBV19	TGTGCCAGTAGTGTCCGAGGAGGGGCCAACTACAATGAGCAGTTCTTC	CASSVRGGANYNEQFF
NA	TRBJ2-3	TRBD2	TRBV10-1	TGCGCCAGCAGTGATGTAGCGGGGAACACAGATACGCAGTATTTT	CASSDVAGNTDTQYF
NA	TRBJ2-2	TRBD1	TRBV5-4	TGTGCCAGCAGCCCTAATCAGGGGGTGGGAACCGGGGAGCTGTTTTTT	CASSPNQGVGTGELFF
NA	TRBJ2-5	NA	TRBV3-1/TRBV3-2	TGTGCCAGCAGCCGACTCGGGGCGGGGGCGGGCCAAGAGACCCAGTACTTC	CASSRLGAGAGQETQYF
once	TRBJ2-6	NA	TRBV3-1/TRBV3-2	TGTGCCAGCAGCCACACAGGGCGGACTGGGGCCAACGTCCTGACTTTC	CASSHTGRTGANVLTF
few	TRBJ1-1	NA	TRBV24-1	TGTGCCACCAGTGATTCGGACTTGCGGGGGGAAGCTTTCTTT	CATSDSDLRGEAFF
NA	TRBJ1-1	NA	TRBV6-5	TGTGCCAGCCGAGGGGGAGGAAACACTGAAGCTTTCTTT	CASRGGGNTEAFF
NA	TRBJ2-7	NA	TRBV18	TGTGCCAGCTCACCCTCGGACCAGGGCCACGAGCAGTACTTC	CASSPSDQGHEQYF
once	TRBJ2-2	NA	TRBV10-2	TGCGCCAGCAGTGACCCGAACACCGGGGAGCTGTTTTTT	CASSDPNTGELFF
NA	TRBJ2-3	NA	TRBV7-6	TGTGCCAGCAGCTTTGCAGGAGGCGACACAGATACGCAGTATTTT	CASSFAGGDTDTQYF
NA	TRBJ1-6	TRBD1	TRBV5-4	TGTGCCAGCAGCTTAAAACTGGACAGGGAAGGTTCACCCCTCCACTTT	CASSLKLDREGSPLHF
NA	TRBJ1-1	NA	TRBV5-1	TGCGCCAGCAGCTTGGATGGAGTTAACACTGAAGCTTTCTTT	CASSLDGVNTEAFF
NA	TRBJ1-2	NA	TRBV28	TGTGCCAGCAAGATCGGACAGAACTATGGCTACACCTTC	CASKIGQNYGYTF
NA	TRBJ2-2	TRBD2	TRBV9	TGTGCCAGCAGCGTAAGCGGGAGCGGTGGCGGGGAGCTGTTTTTT	CASSVSGSGGGELFF
NA	TRBJ2-7	NA	TRBV11-3	TGTGCCAGCAGCTTAGCCTTTGGTGGGAGCTACGAGCAGTACTTC	CASSLAFGGSYEQYF
once	TRBJ2-3	NA	TRBV30	TGTGCCTGGAGTGTAGATACGCAGTATTTT	CAWSVDTQYF
few	TRBJ1-1	NA	TRBV2	TGTGCCAGCAGTCTTATGAACACTGAAGCTTTCTTT	CASSLMNTEAFF
NA	TRBJ2-7	NA	TRBV18	TGTGCCAGCTCACCATCGGTCACAGGGCACGAGCAGTACTTC	CASSPSVTGHEQYF
NA	TRBJ1-2	NA	TRBV12-3/TRBV12-4	TGTGCCAGCAGTTTTGGGACGCATTATGGCTACACCTTC	CASSFGTHYGYTF
NA	TRBJ2-5	TRBD1	TRBV30	TGTGCCTGGAGTGGATACACAGGGACAGGGGGACAGGAGACCCAGTACTTC	CAWSGYTGTGGQETQYF
NA	TRBJ2-5	TRBD2	TRBV29-1	TGCAGCATTGTAGCGGGAGAGACCCAGTACTTC	CSIVAGETQYF